The entry below describes one TCR beta chain. Its antigen is as yet unknown. The junction departs from the called germline gene at one end, perhaps through a read error. This entry is derived from a study of neoadjuvant anti-PD-1 for oral cavity cancer. Study information: Non-progressing patients received a fourth nivolumab dose near day 43, then surgery on days 50-56.

CDR1 and CDR2 (germline): SNHLY, FYNNEI. This CDR3 spans 15 amino acids. Six replicates per PBMC sample, mostly from about 460 ng of genomic DNA. Only in-frame clones appear in the TCRdb table, and some are missing; sequencing was by immunoSEQ multiplex PCR. Of just over 65,000 clones in the sample, about 85% were seen once. The study, taken as a whole, reports: Each response group had just a few patients in TCR analyses.

The time point: after neoadjuvant nivolumab, at surgical resection. Analysis of PBMCs was direct, with no culture step. The specimen was PBMCs, collected after nivolumab (anti-PD-1) treatment. The clonotype was recovered from a person aged 40 to 85 with oral cavity squamous cell carcinoma. The chain carries TRBV2 and TRBJ2-2; TRBD2 is a possible D gene (6 bases). Written as DNA, the CDR3 is TGTGCCAGCAGGGAAGGAGGGTTGAGTACCGGGGAGCTGTTTTTT. Protein product: CASREGGLSTGELFF.